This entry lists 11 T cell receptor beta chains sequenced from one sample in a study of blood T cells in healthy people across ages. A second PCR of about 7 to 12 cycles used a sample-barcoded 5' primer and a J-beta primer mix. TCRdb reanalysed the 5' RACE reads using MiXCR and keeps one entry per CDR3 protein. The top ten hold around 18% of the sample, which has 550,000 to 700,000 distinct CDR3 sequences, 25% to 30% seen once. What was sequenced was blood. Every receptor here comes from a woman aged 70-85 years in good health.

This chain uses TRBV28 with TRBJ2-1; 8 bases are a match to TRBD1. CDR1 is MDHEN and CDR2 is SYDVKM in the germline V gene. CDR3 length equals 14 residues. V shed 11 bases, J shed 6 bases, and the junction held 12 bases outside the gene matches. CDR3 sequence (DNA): TGTGCCGGCACAGGGGGAGTCGGGGGCAATGAGCAGTTCTTC. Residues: CAGTGGVGGNEQFF.

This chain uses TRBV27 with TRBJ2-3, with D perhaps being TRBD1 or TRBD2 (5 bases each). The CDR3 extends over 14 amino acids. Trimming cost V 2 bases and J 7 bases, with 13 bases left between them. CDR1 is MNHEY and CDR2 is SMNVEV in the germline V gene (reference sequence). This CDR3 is CASSLSGGRHTQYF. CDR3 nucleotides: TGTGCCAGCAGTTTAAGTGGGGGTCGACATACGCAGTATTTT.

The CDR3 DNA is TGTGCCAGCAGAGGACGGGAGATAGATACGCAGTATTTT. It specifies CASRGREIDTQYF. The rearrangement links TRBV7-6 to TRBJ2-3; D may be TRBD2 (6 bases). There are 13 residues in the CDR3. Trimming left V 6 bases short and J 5 bases short, with 12 bases between. The germline gives CDR1 SGHVS, CDR2 FNYEAQ.

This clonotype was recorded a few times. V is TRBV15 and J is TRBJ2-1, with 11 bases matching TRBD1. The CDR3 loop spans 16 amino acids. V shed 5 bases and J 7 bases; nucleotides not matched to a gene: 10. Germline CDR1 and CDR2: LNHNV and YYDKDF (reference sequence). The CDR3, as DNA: TGTGCCACCAGCCTTGGAGGACAGGGGGCGCGAAATGAGCAGTTCTTC. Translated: CATSLGGQGARNEQFF.

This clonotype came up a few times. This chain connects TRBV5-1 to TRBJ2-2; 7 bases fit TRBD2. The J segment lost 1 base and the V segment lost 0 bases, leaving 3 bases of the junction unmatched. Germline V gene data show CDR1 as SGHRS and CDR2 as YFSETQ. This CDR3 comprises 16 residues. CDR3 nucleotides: TGCGCCAGCAGCTTGGTGTTAGCGGGGAACACCGGGGAGCTGTTTTTT. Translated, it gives CASSLVLAGNTGELFF.

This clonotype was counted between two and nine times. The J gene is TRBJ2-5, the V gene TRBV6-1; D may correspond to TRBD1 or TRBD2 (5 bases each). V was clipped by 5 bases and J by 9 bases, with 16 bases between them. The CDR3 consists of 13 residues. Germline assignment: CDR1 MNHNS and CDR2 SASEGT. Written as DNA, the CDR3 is TGTGCCAGCAGTACCCCCTTAATGGGACCCCAGTACTTC. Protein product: CASSTPLMGPQYF.

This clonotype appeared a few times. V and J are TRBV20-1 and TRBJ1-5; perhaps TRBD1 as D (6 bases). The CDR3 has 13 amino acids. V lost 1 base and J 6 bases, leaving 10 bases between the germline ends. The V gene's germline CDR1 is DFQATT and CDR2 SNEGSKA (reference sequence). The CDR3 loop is CSARVEGGQPQHF. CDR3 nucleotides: TGCAGTGCTAGAGTGGAGGGGGGTCAGCCCCAGCATTTT.

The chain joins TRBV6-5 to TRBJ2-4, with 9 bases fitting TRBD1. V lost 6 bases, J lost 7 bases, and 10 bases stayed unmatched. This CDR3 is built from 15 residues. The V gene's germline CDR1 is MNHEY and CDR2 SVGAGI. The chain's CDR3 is CASSNTGGGKNIQYF. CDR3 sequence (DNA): TGTGCCAGCAGCAATACAGGGGGCGGGAAGAACATTCAGTACTTC.

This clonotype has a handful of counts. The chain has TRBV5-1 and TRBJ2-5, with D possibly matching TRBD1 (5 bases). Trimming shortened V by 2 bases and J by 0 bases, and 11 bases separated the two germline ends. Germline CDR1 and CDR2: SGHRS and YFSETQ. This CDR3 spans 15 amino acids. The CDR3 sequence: CASSFTRTYQETQYF. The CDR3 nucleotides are TGCGCCAGCAGCTTCACCAGGACATACCAAGAGACCCAGTACTTC.

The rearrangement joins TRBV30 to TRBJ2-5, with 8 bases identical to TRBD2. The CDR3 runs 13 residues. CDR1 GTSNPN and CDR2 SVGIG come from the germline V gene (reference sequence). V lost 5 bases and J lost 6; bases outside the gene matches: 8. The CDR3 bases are TGTGCCTGGGGGAGCGGGGGTGGAAAGACCCAGTACTTC. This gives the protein CAWGSGGGKTQYF.

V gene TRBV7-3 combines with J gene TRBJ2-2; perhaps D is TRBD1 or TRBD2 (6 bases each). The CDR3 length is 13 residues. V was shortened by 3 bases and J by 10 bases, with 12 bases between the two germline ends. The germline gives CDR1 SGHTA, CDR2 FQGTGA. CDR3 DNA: TGTGCCAGCAGCTTGTGGGGGGCCGCGGAGCTGTTTTTT. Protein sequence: CASSLWGAAELFF.